This T cell receptor beta chain was profiled in a study of Ad26.COV2.S vaccination and SARS-CoV-2 variants. Overall study context: Donor was assigned to the Ad26.COV2.S arm of trial COV1001. Doses of Ad26.COV2.S were injected into muscle once or twice, 56 days apart.

As for treatment: about 20 received Ad26.COV2.S at low or high dose, single or two shots; about 5 received placebo; per-sample allocation not given. Day 63 after the first injection of vaccine or placebo was the sampling time. Study-wide points: Recipients of vaccine and of placebo showed similar breadth of their non-spike TCR repertoires.

The CDR3 loop spans 13 amino acids. The germline V gene encodes CDR1 LNHNV and CDR2 YYDKDF (reference sequence). V was cut by 5 bases and J by 4 bases, with 9 bases left in between. Profiled with immunoSEQ multiplex PCR; TCRdb holds only in-frame clones, not every one. Of some 350,000 clones in the sample, 70% to 90% are singletons; the top ten hold about 3.3%. Regarding this clone: What it binds is not known.

The V and J genes are TRBV15 and TRBJ1-5; D remains ambiguous. Sequenced here: peripheral blood, sampled in a trial of Ad26.COV2.S vaccine versus placebo. This clonotype was obtained from a person between 18 and 65 years old who received the Ad26.COV2.S COVID-19 vaccine or a placebo. This chain's CDR3 is CATSWSVNQPQHF. The CDR3 nucleotides read TGTGCCACCAGCTGGAGCGTGAATCAGCCCCAGCATTTT.